The clone carrying this T cell receptor beta chain was counted many times. The data stem from a study of blood T cells in healthy people across ages. The second PCR ran about 6 to 11 cycles with a sample-barcoded 5' primer and J-beta primers. TCRdb used MiXCR to reprocess the 5' RACE reads, holding one entry per CDR3 protein. The data hold roughly 560,000 distinct CDR3 sequences, with 24% observed a single time. Trimming left V 8 bases short and J 0 bases short, with 14 bases between. The CDR3 consists of 15 residues. Germline V gene sequence: CDR1 LNHDA, CDR2 SQIVND (reference sequence). These data were also reused for a study on T cells of mothers and their children.

Sequenced input: blood. The TCR comes from a boy younger than 18 in good health. The chain couples TRBV19 to TRBJ1-5; tentatively, D is TRBD1 (5 bases). The DNA of the CDR3 is TGTGCCAGTCGGCGGGACGGAACTAGCAATCAGCCCCAGCATTTT. Amino acids: CASRRDGTSNQPQHF.